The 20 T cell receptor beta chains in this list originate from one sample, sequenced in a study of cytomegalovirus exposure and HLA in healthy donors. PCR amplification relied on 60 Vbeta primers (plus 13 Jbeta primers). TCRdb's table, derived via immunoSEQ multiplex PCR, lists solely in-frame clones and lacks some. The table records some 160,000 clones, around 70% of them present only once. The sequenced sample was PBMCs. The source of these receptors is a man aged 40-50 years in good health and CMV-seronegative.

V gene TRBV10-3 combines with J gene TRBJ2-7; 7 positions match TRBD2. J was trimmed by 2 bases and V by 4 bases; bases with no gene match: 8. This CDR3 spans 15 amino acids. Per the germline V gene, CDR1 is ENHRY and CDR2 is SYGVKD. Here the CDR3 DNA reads TGTGCCATCAGTGTGTGGCGGGGGACCGCCTACGAGCAGTACTTC. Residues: CAISVWRGTAYEQYF.

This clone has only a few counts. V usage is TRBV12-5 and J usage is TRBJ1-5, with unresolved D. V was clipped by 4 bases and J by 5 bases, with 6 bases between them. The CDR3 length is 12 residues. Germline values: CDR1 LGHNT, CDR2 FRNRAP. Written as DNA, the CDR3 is TGTGCTAGTGGTTCGGGAGATCAGCCCCAGCATTTT. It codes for CASGSGDQPQHF.

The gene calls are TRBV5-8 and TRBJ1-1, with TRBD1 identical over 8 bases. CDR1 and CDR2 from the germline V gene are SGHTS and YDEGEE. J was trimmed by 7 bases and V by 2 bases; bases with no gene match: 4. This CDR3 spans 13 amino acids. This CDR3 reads CASSLVGQGEAFF. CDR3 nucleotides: TGTGCCAGCAGCTTAGTTGGACAGGGTGAAGCTTTCTTT. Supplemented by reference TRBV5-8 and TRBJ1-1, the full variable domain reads EAGVTQSPTHLIKTRGQQATLRCSPISGHTSVYWYQQALGLGLQFLLWYDEGEERNRGNFPPRFSGRQFPNYSSELNVNALELEDSALYLCASSLVGQGEAFFGQGTRLTVV.

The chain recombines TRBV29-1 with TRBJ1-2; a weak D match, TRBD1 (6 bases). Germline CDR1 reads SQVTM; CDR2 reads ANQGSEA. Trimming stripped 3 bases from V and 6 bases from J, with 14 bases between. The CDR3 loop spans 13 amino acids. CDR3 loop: CSVEGNQGNGYTF. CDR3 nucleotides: TGCAGCGTTGAGGGGAATCAGGGGAATGGCTACACCTTC.

CDR3 amino acids: CASSMGQGAREQYF. CDR3 DNA sequence: TGTGCCAGTAGTATGGGGCAGGGGGCTCGCGAGCAGTACTTC. This sequence joins TRBV19 and TRBJ2-7; 8 nucleotides agree with TRBD1. V was pared by 3 bases and J by 6 bases, with 7 bases of the junction left unmatched. In germline, CDR1 is LNHDA, CDR2 SQIVND (reference sequence). The CDR3 totals 14 residues.

Here the CDR3 reads CASSGVDRGQETQYF. The CDR3, as DNA: TGTGCCAGCAGTGGGGTCGACAGGGGGCAGGAGACCCAGTACTTC. The rearrangement links TRBV2 to TRBJ2-5; 10 bases are shared with TRBD1. The CDR3 extends over 15 amino acids. The V and J ends lost 4 bases and 5 bases, in that order; junction bases with no gene match: 7. Germline V gives CDR1 SNHLY, CDR2 FYNNEI.

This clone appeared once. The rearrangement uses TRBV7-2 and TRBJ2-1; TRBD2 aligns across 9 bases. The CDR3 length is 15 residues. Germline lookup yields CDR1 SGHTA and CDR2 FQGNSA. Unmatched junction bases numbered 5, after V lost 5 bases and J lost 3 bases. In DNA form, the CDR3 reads TGTGCCAGCAGCCCGAGGACTAGCGACTACAATGAGCAGTTCTTC. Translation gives CASSPRTSDYNEQFF.

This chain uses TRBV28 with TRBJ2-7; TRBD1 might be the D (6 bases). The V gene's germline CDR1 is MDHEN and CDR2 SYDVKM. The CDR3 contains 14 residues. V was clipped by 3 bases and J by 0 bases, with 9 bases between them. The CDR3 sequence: CASSFSGHSYEQYF. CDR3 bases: TGTGCCAGCAGTTTCTCGGGACACTCCTACGAGCAGTACTTC.

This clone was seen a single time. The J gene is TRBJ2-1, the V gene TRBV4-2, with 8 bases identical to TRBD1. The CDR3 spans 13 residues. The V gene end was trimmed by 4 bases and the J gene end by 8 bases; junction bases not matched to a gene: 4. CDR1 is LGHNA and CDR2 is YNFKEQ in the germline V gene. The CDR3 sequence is CASSRQGWDEQFF. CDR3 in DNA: TGTGCCAGCAGCCGACAGGGGTGGGATGAGCAGTTCTTC.

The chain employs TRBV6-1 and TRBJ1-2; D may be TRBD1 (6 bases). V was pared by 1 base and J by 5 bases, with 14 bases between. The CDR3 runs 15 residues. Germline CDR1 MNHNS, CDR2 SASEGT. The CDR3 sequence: CASSEVWGHLYGYTF. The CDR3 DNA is TGTGCCAGCAGTGAAGTATGGGGGCACCTTTATGGCTACACCTTC.

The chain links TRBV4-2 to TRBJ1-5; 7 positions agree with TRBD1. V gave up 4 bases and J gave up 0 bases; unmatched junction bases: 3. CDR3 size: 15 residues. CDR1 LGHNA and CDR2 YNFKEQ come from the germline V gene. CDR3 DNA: TGTGCCAGCAGCCCAGGGGGGTATAGCAATCAGCCCCAGCATTTT. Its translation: CASSPGGYSNQPQHF.

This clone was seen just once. The CDR3 sequence: CASSPPPEFRSEAFF. The CDR3 region has the DNA TGTGCCAGCTCACCACCTCCCGAGTTTAGATCTGAAGCTTTCTTT. This chain links TRBV18 with TRBJ1-1; D call uncertain. The CDR3 extends over 15 amino acids. Per the germline V gene, CDR1 is KGHSH and CDR2 is LQKENI. Deletions cut 0 bases from V and 6 bases from J, with 14 bases between.

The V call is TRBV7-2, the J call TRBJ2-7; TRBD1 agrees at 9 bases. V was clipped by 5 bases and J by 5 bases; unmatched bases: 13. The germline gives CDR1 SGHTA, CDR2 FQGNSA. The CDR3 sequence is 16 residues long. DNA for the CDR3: TGTGCCAGCAGCAAGGGGGTGGGGACAGGGTTCGACGAGCAGTACTTC. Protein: CASSKGVGTGFDEQYF.

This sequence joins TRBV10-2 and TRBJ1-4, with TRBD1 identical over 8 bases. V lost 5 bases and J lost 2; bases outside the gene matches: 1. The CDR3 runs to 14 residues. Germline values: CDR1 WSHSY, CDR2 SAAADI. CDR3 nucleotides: TGCGCCAGCAGTCAGGGGGCGACTAATGAAAAACTGTTTTTT. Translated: CASSQGATNEKLFF.

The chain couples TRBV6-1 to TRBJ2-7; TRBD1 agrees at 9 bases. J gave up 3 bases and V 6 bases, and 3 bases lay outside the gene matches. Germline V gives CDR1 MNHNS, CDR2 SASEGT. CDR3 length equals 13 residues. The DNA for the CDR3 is TGTGCCAGCAGGGGGACAGGGATCTACGAGCAGTACTTC. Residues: CASRGTGIYEQYF.

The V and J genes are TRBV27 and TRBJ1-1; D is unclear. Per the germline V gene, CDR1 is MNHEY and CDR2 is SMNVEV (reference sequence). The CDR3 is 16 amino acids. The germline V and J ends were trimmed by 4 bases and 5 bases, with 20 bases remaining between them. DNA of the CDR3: TGTGCCAGCAGTTCCACCGACCTCTTCTCGGGGACTGAAGCTTTCTTT. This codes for CASSSTDLFSGTEAFF.

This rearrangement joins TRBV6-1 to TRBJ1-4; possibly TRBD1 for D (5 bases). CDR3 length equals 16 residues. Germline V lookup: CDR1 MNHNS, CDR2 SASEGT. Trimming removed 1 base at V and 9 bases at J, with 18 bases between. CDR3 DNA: TGTGCCAGCAGTGAAGGCCCGGGACTGTCTTTTAAAAAACTGTTTTTT. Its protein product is CASSEGPGLSFKKLFF.

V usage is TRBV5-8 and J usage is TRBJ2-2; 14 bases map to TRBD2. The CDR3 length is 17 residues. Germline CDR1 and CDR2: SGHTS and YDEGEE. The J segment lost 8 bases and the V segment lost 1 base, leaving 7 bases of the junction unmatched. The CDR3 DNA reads TGTGCCAGCAGCTTGACGGGGACTAGCGGGAGATCGGGGGAGCTGTTTTTT. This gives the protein CASSLTGTSGRSGELFF.

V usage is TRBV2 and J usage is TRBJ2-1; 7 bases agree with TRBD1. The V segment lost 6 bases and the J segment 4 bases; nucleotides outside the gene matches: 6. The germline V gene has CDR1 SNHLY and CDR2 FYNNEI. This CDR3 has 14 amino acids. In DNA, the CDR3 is TGTGCCAGCAGGGCCGGGACAGCATACAATGAGCAGTTCTTC. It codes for CASRAGTAYNEQFF. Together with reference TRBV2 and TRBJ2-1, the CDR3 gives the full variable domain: EPEVTQTPSHQVTQMGQEVILRCVPISNHLYFYWYRQILGQKVEFLVSFYNNEISEKSEIFDDQFSVERPDGSNFTLKIRSTKLEDSAMYFCASRAGTAYNEQFFGPGTRLTVL.

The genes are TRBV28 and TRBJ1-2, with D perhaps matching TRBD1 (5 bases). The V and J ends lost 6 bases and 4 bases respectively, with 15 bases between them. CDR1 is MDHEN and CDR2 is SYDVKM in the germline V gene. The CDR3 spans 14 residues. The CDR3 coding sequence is TGTGCCAGCAGCCCGCCCTCTGGGGCCTATGGCTACACCTTC. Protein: CASSPPSGAYGYTF.